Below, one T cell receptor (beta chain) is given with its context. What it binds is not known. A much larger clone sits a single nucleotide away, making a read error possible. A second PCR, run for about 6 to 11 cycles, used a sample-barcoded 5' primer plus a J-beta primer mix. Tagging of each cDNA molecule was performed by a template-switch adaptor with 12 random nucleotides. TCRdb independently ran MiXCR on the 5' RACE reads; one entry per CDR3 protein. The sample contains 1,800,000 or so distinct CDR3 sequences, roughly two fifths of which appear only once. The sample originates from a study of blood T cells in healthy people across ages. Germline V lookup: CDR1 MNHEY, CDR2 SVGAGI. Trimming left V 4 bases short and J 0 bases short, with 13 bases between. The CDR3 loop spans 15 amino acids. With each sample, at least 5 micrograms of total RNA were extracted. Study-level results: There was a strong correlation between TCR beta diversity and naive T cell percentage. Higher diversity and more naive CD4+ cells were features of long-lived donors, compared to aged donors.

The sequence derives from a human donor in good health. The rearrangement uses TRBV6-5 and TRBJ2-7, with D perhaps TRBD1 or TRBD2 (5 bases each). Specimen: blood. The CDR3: CASSLGLGDSYEQYF. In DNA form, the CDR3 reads TGTGCCAGCAGTTTAGGACTGGGGGACTCCTACGAGCAGTACTTC.